A selection of T cell receptor beta chains follows, all from one sample in a study of blood T cell repertoires in COVID-19. TCRdb's table, derived via immunoSEQ multiplex PCR, lists solely in-frame clones and lacks some. The sample has approximately 250,000 clones; just under 90% are singletons. Sequenced input: PBMCs or T cells enriched from blood (not recorded which). These receptor sequences come from a woman between 25 and 40 years old with acute COVID-19. The CDR3 runs from the conserved cysteine through the conserved F or W. The D gene is left open where the match is weak. Some rows have no size entry. The others give once, few or many, or a class for an expanded clone.

j_call d_call v_call clone_size cdr3_nt cdr3_aa
TRBJ2-5 . TRBV6-2/TRBV6-3 . TGTGCCAGCCGTTACTCAATGAACAGGGAAGAGACCCAGTACTTC CASRYSMNREETQYF
TRBJ2-5 . TRBV28 . TGTGCCAGCAGTTTAACAGCACAAGAGACCCAGTACTTC CASSLTAQETQYF
TRBJ2-1 TRBD1 TRBV19 . TGTGCCAGTAGTATAGGTGGGACAGGTTACAATGAGCAGTTCTTC CASSIGGTGYNEQFF
TRBJ2-3 TRBD2 TRBV27 . TGTGCCAGCAGTTTAACTAGCGGAACCTCCACAGATACGCAGTATTTT CASSLTSGTSTDTQYF
TRBJ2-2 . TRBV9 . TGTGCCAGCAGCGTAGGAGGCAGTCACACCGGGGAGCTGTTTTTT CASSVGGSHTGELFF
TRBJ2-3 . TRBV28 . TGTGCCAGCAGAACTGGCGGTATCACAGATACGCAGTATTTT CASRTGGITDTQYF
TRBJ2-7 . TRBV28 . TGTGCCAGCAAACCCACGGTGAGCTCCTACGAGCAGTACTTC CASKPTVSSYEQYF
TRBJ2-1 . TRBV7-3 . TGTGCCAGCAGTCAGGACAGAACCTACAATGAGCAGTTCTTC CASSQDRTYNEQFF
TRBJ2-3 TRBD1 TRBV24-1 few TGTGCCACCAGTGAGTGGGACAGAGGCACAGATACGCAGTATTTT CATSEWDRGTDTQYF
TRBJ2-7 . TRBV4-3 . TGCGCCAGCAGCCAAGATGGGGGGGCGGGAGACGAGCAGTACTTC CASSQDGGAGDEQYF
TRBJ2-2 . TRBV11-1 . TGTGCCAGCAGCTTAGCCGGGCAGGGCGGCACCGGGGAGCTGTTTTTT CASSLAGQGGTGELFF
TRBJ2-1 . TRBV10-1 . TGCGCCAGCAGTGAGTCGACGGGAGTCTCCTACAATGAGCAGTTCTTC CASSESTGVSYNEQFF
TRBJ2-7 TRBD1 TRBV4-1 . TGCGCCAGCAGCCAAGCACCGGGACAGGGCTCCTACGAGCAGTACTTC CASSQAPGQGSYEQYF
TRBJ2-7 TRBD2 TRBV11-2 . TGTGCCAGCAGCTTAGGTGGGCTGGGCCTAGCGGGAATTTACGAGCAGTACTTC CASSLGGLGLAGIYEQYF
TRBJ1-1 . TRBV6-5 . TGTGCCAGCAGAGCACAGGGCCTCACTGAAGCTTTCTTT CASRAQGLTEAFF
TRBJ1-6 . TRBV4-1 . TGCGCCAGCAGCCAAGGGGTCGGACAGACCAAAGAATTCCACTTT CASSQGVGQTKEFHF
TRBJ2-2 TRBD2 TRBV11-3 . TGTGCCAGCAGCCCCGGGACTAGCGGGAGAGAGAACACCGGGGAGCTGTTTTTT CASSPGTSGRENTGELFF
TRBJ1-4 TRBD1 TRBV9 . TGTGCCAGCAGCCCCGAAGGAGGGGCAGGGGGAAGAGAAAAACTGTTTTTT CASSPEGGAGGREKLFF
TRBJ2-7 . TRBV19 once TGTGCCAGTAGCCCGTTACTAGAATCCTACGAGCAGTACTTC CASSPLLESYEQYF
TRBJ2-7 TRBD1 TRBV18 few TGTGCCAGCTCCCAAGGACAGGGGGATACCTACGAGCAGTACTTC CASSQGQGDTYEQYF
TRBJ2-2 . TRBV29-1 . TGCAGCGGATCCTCGGACAGTTTTTCCGGGGAGCTGTTTTTT CSGSSDSFSGELFF
TRBJ1-1 TRBD1 TRBV4-1 . TGCGCCAGCAGTTCAGGACAGGGCGGAACTGAAGCTTTCTTT CASSSGQGGTEAFF
TRBJ1-5 TRBD1 TRBV27 . TGTGCCAGCAGTAACACAGGGGCCAACCAGCCCCAGCATTTT CASSNTGANQPQHF
TRBJ2-3 TRBD1 TRBV10-3 . TGTGCCATCAGTGAGCCACAGGGGGCGCGAGCGGATACGCAGTATTTT CAISEPQGARADTQYF
TRBJ2-1 . TRBV10-3 . TGTGCCATCAGTGAGTCGAGCTTTAGTACCTACAATGAGCAGTTCTTC CAISESSFSTYNEQFF
TRBJ1-5 TRBD1 TRBV19 once TGTGCCAGTAGTATAACAGGGGACCCCAATCAGCCCCAGCATTTT CASSITGDPNQPQHF
TRBJ2-1 TRBD1 TRBV11-2 once TGTGCCAGCAGCTTAGGGGGACAGGGGGCCACTTACAATGAGCAGTTCTTC CASSLGGQGATYNEQFF
TRBJ2-5 TRBD2 TRBV27 once TGTGCCAGCAGTTCTAGCGGGATCGGTGAGACCCAGTACTTC CASSSSGIGETQYF
TRBJ2-7 TRBD2 TRBV2 . TGTGCCAGCAGGGAGCGGGAGTTCTACGAGCAGTACTTC CASREREFYEQYF
TRBJ2-3 . TRBV2 . TGTGCCAGCAGGGGACAGTCGCGGGAAGGGTACACAGATACGCAGTATTTT CASRGQSREGYTDTQYF
TRBJ2-1 TRBD2 TRBV7-9 . TGTGCCAGCAGCCCCCGTATAATAGCGGGAGAGAATGAGCAGTTCTTC CASSPRIIAGENEQFF
TRBJ1-2 . TRBV10-3 . TGTGCCATCAGTGAGTCAAGGGAGGGCTACACCTTC CAISESREGYTF
TRBJ1-2 TRBD1 TRBV5-4 . TGTGCCAGCAGCTTGGCGGACAGGGGAATTGGCTACACCTTC CASSLADRGIGYTF
TRBJ2-3 . TRBV5-1 . TGCGCCAGCAGCCGGGATAACACAGATACGCAGTATTTT CASSRDNTDTQYF